One sample yielded the 7 T cell receptor beta chains listed below, sequenced in a study of neoadjuvant anti-PD-1 for oral cavity cancer (dated by TCRdb to the early 2020s). Library generation was performed with the immunoSEQ multiplex PCR assay. Not all clones reach the TCRdb copy of this immuneACCESS table, which keeps in-frame sequences only. Checked studies attribute under half of the gap to unresolved V genes and leave the rest unexplained. Counted in this sample were more than 8,000 clones; roughly three fifths of them appeared once. The ten largest clones capture 4.5% of the sample. Explained via the paper, the time point label denotes: after neoadjuvant nivolumab, at surgical resection. This sample comprised PBMCs, obtained after nivolumab (anti-PD-1) treatment. These receptor sequences come from a person between 35 and 79 years old with oral cavity squamous cell carcinoma.

This clone has just a few counts. The V call is TRBV10-3, the J call TRBJ1-1; D unresolved. The CDR3 totals 13 residues. Per the germline V gene, CDR1 is ENHRY and CDR2 is SYGVKD. V was shortened by 3 bases and J by 11 bases, with 16 bases between the two germline ends. CDR3 bases: TGTGCCATCAGTGATCTCGGGGAAGGTGATGCTTTCTTT. Its protein product is CAISDLGEGDAFF.

The genes are TRBV7-2 and TRBJ2-6; 15 bases agree with TRBD2. V lost 7 bases, J lost 3 bases, and 7 bases stayed unmatched. The germline gives CDR1 SGHTA, CDR2 FQGNSA. The CDR3 sequence is 18 residues long. CDR3 DNA sequence: TGTGCCAGCACCTTGGGACTAGCGGGGGGTAGTGGGGCCAACGTCCTGACTTTC. This gives the protein CASTLGLAGGSGANVLTF.

The chain couples TRBV11-1 to TRBJ1-1, with no clear D. V was cut by 3 bases and J by 1 base, with 12 bases left in between. The CDR3 sequence is 15 residues long. Germline assignment: CDR1 SGHAT and CDR2 FQDESV (reference sequence). The chain's CDR3 is CASSLDARTNTEAFF. CDR3 DNA sequence: TGTGCCAGCAGCTTGGATGCCAGAACGAACACTGAAGCTTTCTTT.

This clone has only a few counts. The rearrangement links TRBV19 to TRBJ1-1, with D possibly matching TRBD1 (5 bases). The CDR3 covers 13 residues. Per germline, CDR1 LNHDA and CDR2 SQIVND (reference sequence). The V and J ends lost 4 bases and 4 bases respectively, with 10 bases between them. The CDR3 loop is CASSSTGTTEAFF. In DNA form, the CDR3 reads TGTGCCAGTAGTAGTACTGGGACCACTGAAGCTTTCTTT.

The V gene is TRBV9, the J gene TRBJ1-4; D perhaps matches TRBD1 (5 bases). The germline V and J ends were trimmed by 3 bases and 1 base, with 7 bases remaining between them. CDR1 and CDR2 from the germline V gene are SGDLS and YYNGEE. The length of the CDR3 is 14 residues. The CDR3: CASSAGGTNEKLFF. In DNA form, the CDR3 reads TGTGCCAGCAGCGCCGGGGGAACTAATGAAAAACTGTTTTTT.

Only a few counts were recorded for this clone. This rearrangement joins TRBV4-1 to TRBJ2-2, with 11 bases that match TRBD2. Per germline, CDR1 MGHRA and CDR2 YSYEKL. The J segment lost 0 bases and the V segment lost 1 base, leaving 7 bases of the junction unmatched. The CDR3 length is 19 residues. The CDR3 loop reads CASSQAIAGGFANTGELFF. The CDR3 DNA sequence: TGCGCCAGCAGCCAAGCGATAGCGGGGGGGTTCGCGAACACCGGGGAGCTGTTTTTT.

The chain links TRBV5-6 to TRBJ2-1, with D possibly called TRBD1 or TRBD2 (5 bases each). The CDR3 runs 13 residues. The V gene lost 0 bases and the J gene lost 12 bases, with 13 bases spanning the gap. Germline CDR1 reads SGHDT; CDR2 reads YYEEEE. CDR3 DNA sequence: TGTGCCAGCAGCTTGGTCTGGGGGACCTGGCAGTTCTTC. Its translation: CASSLVWGTWQFF. The variable domain in full, with the rest retrieved from reference TRBV5-6 and TRBJ2-1, is DAGVTQSPTHLIKTRGQQVTLRCSPKSGHDTVSWYQQALGQGPQFIFQYYEEEERQRGNFPDRFSGHQFPNYSSELNVNALLLGDSALYLCASSLVWGTWQFFGPGTRLTVL.